Below, one TCR beta chain is given with its context. The antigen is undetermined. These data are taken from a study of T cells expressing NK-cell markers. At the level of the study: The TCR beta repertoires originated in sorted CD3+CD56+NKG2C+, CD3+CD56+NKG2C- and CD3+CD56-NKG2C+ T cells. Eight donors were sequenced, of whom seven were HCMV-seropositive, while the remaining one was HCMV-seronegative.

Study-wide points: As a fraction of CD8+ T cells, dominant NKG2C+ clonotypes reached roughly 1.0-7.5% in about six donors.

The CDR3 runs 16 residues. In generating TCR beta cDNA, 5'RACE template switching with UMIs was used. One entry per CDR3 protein, without DNA, is what TCRdb gives after re-calling the 5' RACE reads. In total, the table holds about 150,000 distinct CDR3 sequences. Sequencing was carried out using blood T cells: a sorted CD56 or NKG2C T cell subset, CD4+ or CD8+ T cells, or bulk PBMC T cells (not recorded which). The source of this sequence is a woman between 50 and 59 years old in good health. The rearrangement links TRBV12-3 or TRBV12-4 to TRBJ2-5; TCRdb selects TRBD1, and the lack of DNA leaves this call unchecked. The CDR3 region is CASSLTSDRPEETQYF.